What follows are 13 T cell receptor beta chains derived from one specimen sequenced in a study of identical twins. TCRdb re-analysed the 5' RACE reads in MiXCR, keeping a single row per CDR3 protein. The table has roughly 630,000 distinct CDR3 sequences, under 8.5% seen once; the top ten hold roughly 1.6%. These same records also appear under a second study, on yellow fever vaccine responses in identical twins.

The sample comprised PBMCs. The receptors stem from a woman aged 18-29 years in good health.

The sample holds a few counts of this clonotype. The genes are TRBV28 and TRBJ1-2; D might be TRBD1 (6 bases). The CDR3 sequence is 15 residues long. V was shortened by 6 bases and J by 1 base, with 15 bases between the two germline ends. Germline V lookup: CDR1 MDHEN, CDR2 SYDVKM. The CDR3 here is CASSPTGTYNYGYTF. For the CDR3, the DNA is TGTGCCAGCAGCCCGACAGGAACCTATAACTATGGCTACACCTTC.

The rearrangement links TRBV28 to TRBJ1-2, with D perhaps TRBD1 (5 bases). Deletions cut 1 base from V and 12 bases from J, with 15 bases between. Germline values: CDR1 MDHEN, CDR2 SYDVKM. The CDR3 contains 13 residues. The CDR3 here is CASSLSGRTDNTF. CDR3 coding DNA: TGTGCCAGCAGTTTATCAGGTCGGACGGACAACACCTTC.

This clonotype has at least ten counts. V gene TRBV20-1 combines with J gene TRBJ2-1, with TRBD2 identical over 7 bases. The V gene end was trimmed by 6 bases and the J gene end by 5 bases; junction bases not matched to a gene: 10. This CDR3 comprises 14 residues. Germline-derived CDR1 and CDR2 are DFQATT and SNEGSKA (reference sequence). The CDR3 loop is CSAKSGTPDNEQFF. The CDR3 DNA sequence: TGCAGTGCAAAAAGCGGGACCCCTGACAATGAGCAGTTCTTC.

This chain uses TRBV15 with TRBJ1-5, with D maybe TRBD1 (5 bases). The CDR3 consists of 15 residues. CDR1 LNHNV and CDR2 YYDKDF come from the germline V gene (reference sequence). V shed 1 base and J shed 0 bases, with 7 bases lying between them. DNA for the CDR3: TGTGCCACCAGCAGAGGGGACGGTAGCAATCAGCCCCAGCATTTT. This sequence encodes CATSRGDGSNQPQHF.

The V gene is TRBV4-1, the J gene TRBJ1-1; D might be TRBD1 (6 bases). This CDR3 contains 15 residues. Germline V gives CDR1 MGHRA, CDR2 YSYEKL. V shed 0 bases and J shed 7 bases, with 15 bases lying between them. DNA for the CDR3: TGCGCCAGCAGCCAAGATCCGTTAGGGGGGAGTGAAGCTTTCTTT. Translated: CASSQDPLGGSEAFF.

This chain links TRBV10-3 with TRBJ2-2; TRBD1 matches 7 bases. Germline V gene data show CDR1 as ENHRY and CDR2 as SYGVKD. Trimming at V came to 6 bases and at J to 3 bases, leaving 13 bases not matched to a gene. The CDR3 is made up of 17 amino acids. This CDR3 is CAISTQGGGGDTGELFF. In DNA form, the CDR3 reads TGTGCCATCAGCACCCAAGGGGGCGGAGGAGACACCGGGGAGCTGTTTTTT.

This rearrangement joins TRBV15 to TRBJ2-1; no clear D. This CDR3 comprises 14 residues. Between the trimmed V and J ends, which lost 4 bases and 0 bases, there was a span of 7 bases. Germline-derived CDR1 and CDR2 are LNHNV and YYDKDF (reference sequence). The CDR3: CATSKGSSYNEQFF. The CDR3 bases are TGTGCCACCAGCAAGGGAAGCTCCTACAATGAGCAGTTCTTC.

This clonotype came up many times. V usage is TRBV10-3 and J usage is TRBJ2-3, with D perhaps matching TRBD2 (5 bases). CDR3 length: 12 amino acids. Germline-derived CDR1 and CDR2 are ENHRY and SYGVKD. The V end lost 8 bases, the J end lost 2 bases, and 8 bases lay between the germline ends. CDR3 coding DNA: TGTGCCATCGGAGGTGCCACAGATACGCAGTATTTT. Protein: CAIGGATDTQYF.

J is TRBJ2-2 and V is TRBV24-1, with 7 bases aligning to TRBD1. CDR3 length: 18 amino acids. J lost 5 bases, V lost 3 bases, and 14 bases had no gene match. Germline-derived CDR1 and CDR2 are KGHDR and SFDVKD. For the CDR3, the DNA is TGTGCCACCAGTGATCCCGCCCCCCACAGGGGTCCGACCGGGGAGCTGTTTTTT. This translates into CATSDPAPHRGPTGELFF.

This clonotype has at least ten counts. The rearrangement links TRBV4-1 to TRBJ2-7; TRBD2 might be the D (5 bases). This CDR3 has 14 residues. CDR1 and CDR2 (germline): MGHRA, YSYEKL. V was cut by 1 base and J by 3 bases, with 10 bases left in between. CDR3 DNA sequence: TGCGCCAGCAGCCAAGTTGGTAGCGTCTACGAGCAGTACTTC. It yields the protein CASSQVGSVYEQYF.

This sequence joins TRBV10-3 and TRBJ2-7, with D possibly being TRBD1 (6 bases). Looked up from germline, CDR1 is ENHRY and CDR2 is SYGVKD. This CDR3 region has 13 residues. With 8 bases removed from V and 4 bases from J, the gap between germline ends came to 15 bases. The DNA for the CDR3 is TGTGCCATCGGGCAGGGGCAGGAGTACGAGCAGTACGTC. It translates to CAIGQGQEYEQYV.

Comments on this clonotype: One end of the junction varies from germline; a read error may be responsible. V is TRBV13 and J is TRBJ1-1; D is perhaps TRBD1 (5 bases). Germline V gives CDR1 PRHDT, CDR2 FYEKMQ (reference sequence). The CDR3 contains 13 residues. CDR3 sequence: CACSSRVGTEAFF. The CDR3 bases are TGTGCCTGCAGTTCCAGGGTCGGAACTGAAGCTTTCTTT.

The DNA of the CDR3 is TGCAGTGCTAGAAGGGAGTTGCGGGGGAAAGAGACCCAGTACTTC. Protein product: CSARRELRGKETQYF. The chain couples TRBV20-1 to TRBJ2-5, with 7 positions matching TRBD2. V was pared by 2 bases and J by 3 bases, with 9 bases of the junction left unmatched. The CDR3 runs 15 residues. Germline CDR1 reads DFQATT; CDR2 reads SNEGSKA (reference sequence).